The 12 T cell receptor beta chains below all came from one sample that was sequenced in a study of Ad26.COV2.S vaccination and SARS-CoV-2 variants. Data came from immunoSEQ multiplex PCR; TCRdb stores just in-frame clones and leaves some out. The sample shows about 350,000 clones, 88% of them seen only once. Documented treatment: roughly 18 received Ad26.COV2.S at low or high dose, single or two shots; a few received placebo; per-sample allocation not given. Sampling took place 63 days after the first vaccine or placebo injection. Sequenced here: peripheral blood, sampled in a trial of Ad26.COV2.S vaccine versus placebo. All receptors come from a person aged 18-60 years who received the Ad26.COV2.S COVID-19 vaccine or a placebo.

The chain joins TRBV28 to TRBJ2-1; 10 bases are a match to TRBD2. Trimming cost V 5 bases and J 3 bases; bases outside gene matches: 4. From germline, CDR1 is MDHEN and CDR2 SYDVKM. This CDR3 region has 15 residues. CDR3 coding DNA: TGTGCCAGCAGTCTTCTAGCGGGAGACTACAATGAGCAGTTCTTC. Protein sequence: CASSLLAGDYNEQFF.

The chain links TRBV15 to TRBJ1-2, with TRBD1 as a possible D gene (5 bases). The germline CDR1 and CDR2 sequences are LNHNV and YYDKDF (reference sequence). The CDR3 spans 15 residues. Trimming shortened V by 3 bases and J by 4 bases, and 15 bases separated the two germline ends. Here the CDR3 DNA reads TGTGCCACCAGCAGGGTAGCTGGGGCGAGCTATGGCTACACCTTC. Amino acids: CATSRVAGASYGYTF.

The V call is TRBV6-5, the J call TRBJ1-2, with 12 bases identical to TRBD1. Germline CDR1 reads MNHEY; CDR2 reads SVGAGI. This CDR3 has 14 amino acids. Trimming removed 5 bases from V and 5 bases from J; junction bases left unmatched: 3. The CDR3 here is CASSRDRGPYGYTF. The DNA for the CDR3 is TGTGCCAGCAGTCGGGACAGGGGGCCTTATGGCTACACCTTC.

The chain has TRBV5-1 and TRBJ2-1, with 7 bases matching TRBD1. CDR1 and CDR2 from the germline V gene are SGHRS and YFSETQ. This CDR3 is built from 13 residues. The V gene end was trimmed by 0 bases and the J gene end by 8 bases; junction bases not matched to a gene: 2. CDR3 in DNA: TGCGCCAGCAGCTTGGACAGGGGCCATGAGCAGTTCTTC. Amino acid sequence: CASSLDRGHEQFF.

The V call is TRBV29-1, the J call TRBJ2-5; D gene unclear. Germline V CDR1 and CDR2: SQVTM, ANQGSEA. The CDR3 is made up of 12 amino acids. Trimming left V 4 bases short and J 5 bases short, with 11 bases between. In nucleotides, the CDR3 is TGCAGCGTTGTCCCCCGATCGGAGACCCAGTACTTC. Its protein product is CSVVPRSETQYF.

This clone was detected only a few times. Other DNA sequences in the sample encode the same CDR3. CDR3 protein: CASSDSRGGDTQYF. The CDR3, as DNA: TGTGCCAGCAGTGACTCCAGGGGAGGGGATACGCAGTATTTT. The V gene is TRBV6-4, the J gene TRBJ2-3; D is perhaps TRBD2 (7 bases). V was trimmed by 0 bases and J by 6 bases, leaving 10 bases between them. The V gene's germline CDR1 is MRHNA and CDR2 SNTAGT. The CDR3 is 14 amino acids.

The V gene is TRBV18, the J gene TRBJ1-2; D is uncertain. Germline V CDR1 and CDR2: KGHSH, LQKENI. This CDR3 contains 13 residues. Trimming stripped 1 base from V and 3 bases from J, with 6 bases between. This CDR3 is CASSPQEDYGYTF. The CDR3 nucleotides read TGTGCCAGCTCACCACAGGAAGACTATGGCTACACCTTC.

The chain links TRBV6-6 to TRBJ1-3, with no clear D. The V and J ends lost 6 bases and 0 bases respectively, with 12 bases between them. The CDR3 contains 15 residues. Germline-derived CDR1 and CDR2 are MNHNY and SVGAGI (reference sequence). The CDR3 DNA reads TGTGCCAGCAGCTTTGGACGGAGCTCTGGAAACACCATATATTTT. Translation gives CASSFGRSSGNTIYF.

This clone was found a few times. The V call is TRBV5-1, the J call TRBJ1-2; tentative D call: TRBD1 (5 bases). V was cut by 4 bases and J by 4 bases, with 11 bases left in between. Germline lookup yields CDR1 SGHRS and CDR2 YFSETQ. This CDR3 spans 13 amino acids. The CDR3 DNA is TGCGCCAGCAGCCCCGACGGGGGCTATGGCTACACCTTC. Residues: CASSPDGGYGYTF.

The chain carries TRBV18 and TRBJ2-7; D might be TRBD1 (5 bases). This CDR3 comprises 14 residues. Deletions cut 3 bases from V and 5 bases from J, with 14 bases between. In germline, CDR1 is KGHSH, CDR2 LQKENI. The CDR3 spells CASSPNNQGNEQYF. The DNA for the CDR3 is TGTGCCAGCTCACCCAATAATCAGGGTAACGAGCAGTACTTC.

V gene TRBV27 combines with J gene TRBJ1-2; D might be TRBD1 (5 bases). The germline V and J ends were trimmed by 8 bases and 4 bases, with 26 bases remaining between them. CDR3 length: 17 residues. From germline, CDR1 is MNHEY and CDR2 SMNVEV (reference sequence). The CDR3 protein is CASRHWGRAQGSYGYTF. The CDR3 DNA is TGTGCCAGCCGTCATTGGGGGAGGGCCCAAGGGAGCTATGGCTACACCTTC.

V and J are TRBV7-9 and TRBJ1-6, with TRBD1 as a possible D gene (6 bases). From germline, CDR1 is SEHNR and CDR2 FQNEAQ (reference sequence). Trimming took off 5 bases at V and 8 bases at J, with 16 bases between the two ends. The CDR3 contains 15 residues. For the CDR3, the DNA is TGTGCCAGCAGCCTGGCACAGGGTGATTATTCACCCCTCCACTTT. Residues: CASSLAQGDYSPLHF.